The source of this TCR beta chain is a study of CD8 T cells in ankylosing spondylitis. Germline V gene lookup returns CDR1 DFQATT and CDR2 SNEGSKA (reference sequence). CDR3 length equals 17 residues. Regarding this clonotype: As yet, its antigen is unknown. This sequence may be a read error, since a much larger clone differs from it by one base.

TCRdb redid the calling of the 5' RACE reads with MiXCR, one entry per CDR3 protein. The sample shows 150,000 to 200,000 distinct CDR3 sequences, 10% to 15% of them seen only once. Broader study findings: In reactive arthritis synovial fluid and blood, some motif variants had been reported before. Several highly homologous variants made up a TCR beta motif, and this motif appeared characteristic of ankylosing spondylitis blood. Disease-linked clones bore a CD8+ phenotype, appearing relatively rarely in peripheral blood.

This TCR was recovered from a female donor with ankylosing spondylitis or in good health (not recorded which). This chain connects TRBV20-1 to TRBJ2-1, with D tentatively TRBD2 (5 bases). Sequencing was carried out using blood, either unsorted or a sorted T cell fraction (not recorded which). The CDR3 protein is CSTRFTIGSLSYNEQFF. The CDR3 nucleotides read TGCAGTACTAGATTCACAATAGGGTCCCTCTCCTACAATGAGCAGTTCTTC.